Below are 9 T cell receptor beta chains sequenced from a single sample in a study of T cell clonality in common variable immunodeficiency. Libraries were prepared by immunoSEQ multiplex PCR; TCRdb keeps only in-frame clonotypes and omits some of them. The sample includes roughly 34,000 clones, none of them occurring once. Material: peripheral blood mononuclear cells. The receptors stem from a person aged 18 to 70 in good health.

In this sample, this clone turned up many times. The missing CDR3 end, 3 residues past where the read stops, is filled in from the germline J gene. The chain joins TRBV11-1 to TRBJ1-4, with TRBD1 identical over 10 bases. This CDR3 has 15 residues. The germline gives CDR1 SGHAT, CDR2 FQDESV (reference sequence). Trimming took 6 bases from V and 8 from J; bases not matched to a gene: 9. CDR3: CASRKSGTGDEKLFF. The sequenced CDR3 bases are TGTGCCAGCAGGAAATCCGGGACAGGGGACGAAAAA.

This clone was seen many times. The CDR3 end falls 3 residues outside the read, so it is completed with the germline J gene. The chain recombines TRBV19 with TRBJ2-7; D is perhaps TRBD2 (6 bases). There are 15 residues in the CDR3. Germline CDR1 reads LNHDA; CDR2 reads SQIVND (reference sequence). V was pared by 3 bases and J by 0 bases, with 12 bases between. Partial CDR3 DNA: TGTGCCAGTAGTATTATTAGCGGTAACTCCTACGAG. Its translation is CASSIISGNSYE. The complete CDR3 reads CASSIISGNSYEQYF.

This clone was counted at least ten times. The sequenced fragment ends 3 residues before the CDR3 boundary, so the rest is inferred from the germline J gene. The chain joins TRBV15 to TRBJ2-7, with D tentatively TRBD2 (6 bases). With 0 bases removed from V and 0 bases from J, the gap between germline ends came to 15 bases. Germline loops: CDR1 LNHNV, CDR2 YYDKDF (reference sequence). The CDR3 sequence is 17 residues long. Partial CDR3 DNA: TGTGCCACCAGCAGAGATGCGGGGACGTTAAGCTCCTACGAG. Encoded protein: CATSRDAGTLSSYE. The whole CDR3 is CATSRDAGTLSSYEQYF.

This clone came up many times. The DNA ends 3 residues before the CDR3 does, and the rest of the CDR3 is filled in from the germline J gene. The J gene is TRBJ2-1, the V gene TRBV20-1; D ambiguous. CDR3 length equals 14 residues. Germline lookup yields CDR1 DFQATT and CDR2 SNEGSKA (reference sequence). Between the trimmed V and J ends, which lost 6 bases and 0 bases, there was a span of 12 bases. The CDR3: CSANLQSSYNEQFF. The sequenced CDR3 bases are TGCAGTGCAAATCTACAGAGCTCCTACAATGAG.

Many counts were recorded for this clone. The read ends 3 residues early relative to the CDR3; the germline J gene fills the gap. V usage is TRBV24-1 and J usage is TRBJ2-3; 8 nucleotides line up with TRBD1. After removal of 9 bases from V and 2 bases from J, the junction contained 3 bases not matched to a gene. CDR1 and CDR2 from the germline V gene are KGHDR and SFDVKD. There are 13 residues in the CDR3. CDR3 in amino acids: CATQGQDTDTQYF. The CDR3 DNA, read in part, is TGTGCCACCCAGGGACAGGACACAGATACG.

In its sample, this clone was seen many times. This CDR3 reads CASRTPTGAYTDTQYF. The covered CDR3 bases are TGTGCCAGCAGGACTCCGACAGGGGCCTACACAGATACG. This chain uses TRBV6-2 or TRBV6-3 with TRBJ2-3; 8 nucleotides line up with TRBD1. Read data end 3 residues before the CDR3 end; the end is taken from the germline J gene. J lost 2 bases, V lost 6 bases, and 10 bases had no gene match. CDR3 length equals 16 residues. Germline values: CDR1 MNHEY, CDR2 SVGEGT.

This clone was recorded many times. Read sequence stops 3 residues before the CDR3 end, and the germline J gene provides the missing end. The chain is built from TRBV20-1 and TRBJ2-4; 7 bases fit TRBD1. The CDR3 runs 17 residues. V dropped 4 bases and J dropped 3; count of bases not matched to a gene: 15. CDR1 is DFQATT and CDR2 is SNEGSKA in the germline V gene (reference sequence). The CDR3 spells CSAIPRTQGSVKNIQYF. The sequenced CDR3 bases are TGCAGTGCTATTCCCAGAACACAGGGGTCGGTCAAAAACATT.

This clone was seen repeatedly, ten times or more. From the germline J gene comes the end of the CDR3, since the read stops 3 residues before it. The genes are TRBV28 and TRBJ2-7, with 8 nucleotides matching TRBD1. Trimming took 5 bases from V and 0 from J; bases not matched to a gene: 9. Germline values: CDR1 MDHEN, CDR2 SYDVKM. The CDR3 is 16 residues long. This CDR3 is CASSRSDRGISYEQYF. The part of the CDR3 DNA that was read is TGTGCCAGCAGTCGAAGTGACAGGGGAATCTCCTACGAG. Full variable domain (rest looked up from reference TRBV28 and TRBJ2-7): DVKVTQSSRYLVKRTGEKVFLECVQDMDHENMFWYRQDPGLGLRLIYFSYDVKMKEKGDIPEGYSVSREKKERFSLILESASTNQTSMYLCASSRSDRGISYEQYFGPGTRLTVT.

This clone was detected many times. The CDR3 protein is CSARDPTSGSYYNEQFF. Partial CDR3 DNA: TGCAGTGCTAGAGATCCGACTAGCGGGAGTTACTACAATGAG. The rearrangement uses TRBV20-1 and TRBJ2-1, with 12 bases lining up with TRBD2. The read ends 3 residues early relative to the CDR3; the germline J gene fills the gap. Trimming took 0 bases from V and 3 from J; bases not matched to a gene: 6. In germline, CDR1 is DFQATT, CDR2 SNEGSKA (reference sequence). The CDR3 spans 17 residues.